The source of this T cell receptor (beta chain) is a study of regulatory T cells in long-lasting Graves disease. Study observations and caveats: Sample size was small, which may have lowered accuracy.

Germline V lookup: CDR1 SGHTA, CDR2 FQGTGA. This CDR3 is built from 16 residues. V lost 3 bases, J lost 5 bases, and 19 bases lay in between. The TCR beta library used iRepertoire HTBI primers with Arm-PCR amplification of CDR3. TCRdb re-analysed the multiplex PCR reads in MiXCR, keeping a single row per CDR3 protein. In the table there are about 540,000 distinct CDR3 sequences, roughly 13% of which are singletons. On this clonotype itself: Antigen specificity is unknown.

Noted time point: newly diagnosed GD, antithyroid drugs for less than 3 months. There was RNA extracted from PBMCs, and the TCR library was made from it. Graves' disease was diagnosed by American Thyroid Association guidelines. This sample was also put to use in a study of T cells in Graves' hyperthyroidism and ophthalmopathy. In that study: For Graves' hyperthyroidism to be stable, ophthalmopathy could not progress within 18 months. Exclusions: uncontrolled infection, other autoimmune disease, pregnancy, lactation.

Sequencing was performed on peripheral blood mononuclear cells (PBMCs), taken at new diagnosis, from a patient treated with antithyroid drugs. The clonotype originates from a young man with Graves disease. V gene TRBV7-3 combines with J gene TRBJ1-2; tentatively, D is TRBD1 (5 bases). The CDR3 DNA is TGTGCCAGCAGCTTGGGGCCCCCGGGACCGAGTTATGGCTACACCTTC. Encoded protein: CASSLGPPGPSYGYTF.